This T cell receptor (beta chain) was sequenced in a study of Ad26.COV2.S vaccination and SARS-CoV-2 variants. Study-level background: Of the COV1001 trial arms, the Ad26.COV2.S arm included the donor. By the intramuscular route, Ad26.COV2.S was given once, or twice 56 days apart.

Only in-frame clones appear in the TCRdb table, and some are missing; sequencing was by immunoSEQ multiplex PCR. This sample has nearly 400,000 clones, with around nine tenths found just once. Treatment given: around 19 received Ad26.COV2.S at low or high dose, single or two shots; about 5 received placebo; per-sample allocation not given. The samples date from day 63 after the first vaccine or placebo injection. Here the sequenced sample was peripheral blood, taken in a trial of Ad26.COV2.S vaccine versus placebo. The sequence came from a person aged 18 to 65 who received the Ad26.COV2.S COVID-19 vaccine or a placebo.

CDR3 loop: CASSLGAREYNEQFF. CDR3 sequence (DNA): TGTGCCAGCAGCCTCGGGGCGCGGGAGTACAATGAGCAGTTCTTC. The chain has TRBV7-9 and TRBJ2-1, with 7 bases aligning to TRBD2. The CDR3 runs 15 residues. Germline V CDR1 and CDR2: SEHNR, FQNEAQ (reference sequence). V was pared by 5 bases and J by 4 bases, with 8 bases of the junction left unmatched.